Below, 5 T cell receptor beta chains from the same sample are listed, as sequenced in a study of T-cell reconstitution after alpha-beta-depleted transplantation in children. Unique molecular identifiers were incorporated when the TCRbeta library was constructed. TCRdb fed the PCR reads into MiXCR, producing one record per CDR3 protein. Of some 600,000 distinct CDR3 sequences in the sample, 10% to 15% were seen once. This sample comprised PBMCs, mostly from graft donor cells, obtained 360 days after TCRalphabeta/CD19-depleted stem cell transplant. All receptors come from a male patient between 5 and 17 years old who had a stem cell transplant for acute myeloid leukemia, so the T cells may come from the graft donor.

This clonotype was counted many times. The DNA of the CDR3 is TGTGCCAGCAGTTACTCCCGGTTCTCTGGGGCCAACGTCCTGACTTTC. Its protein product is CASSYSRFSGANVLTF. The chain employs TRBV6-2 or TRBV6-3 and TRBJ2-6; D gene ambiguous. V was cut by 0 bases and J by 0 bases, with 6 bases left in between. Germline V gene lookup returns CDR1 MNHEY and CDR2 SVGEGT. This CDR3 comprises 16 residues.

Ten or more counts support this clonotype. J is TRBJ2-6 and V is TRBV5-1; D uncertain. This CDR3 is built from 16 residues. V lost 3 bases to trimming and J lost 2 bases, with 12 bases between them. In germline, CDR1 is SGHRS, CDR2 YFSETQ. CDR3 in DNA: TGCGCCAGCAGCTCAGACGTCCTTCCTGGGGCCAACGTCCTGACTTTC. Its protein is CASSSDVLPGANVLTF.

This clonotype was counted ten times or more. The gene calls are TRBV5-6 and TRBJ2-7; D is possibly TRBD1 or TRBD2 (5 bases each). With 4 bases removed from V and 3 bases from J, the gap between germline ends came to 8 bases. The CDR3 extends over 12 amino acids. The germline V gene encodes CDR1 SGHDT and CDR2 YYEEEE. The CDR3 coding sequence is TGTGCCAGCAGCATTGGGGGCTACGAGCAGTACTTC. Translated: CASSIGGYEQYF.

This clonotype was seen a few times. The V and J genes are TRBV3-1 and TRBJ2-7; 7 positions match TRBD1. The germline V gene encodes CDR1 LGHDT and CDR2 YNNKEL (reference sequence). This CDR3 is 11 amino acids long. J lost 6 bases, V lost 8 bases, and 4 bases had no gene match. CDR3 sequence: CASGNRGEQYF. The DNA for the CDR3 is TGTGCCAGCGGCAACAGGGGCGAGCAGTACTTC.

The chain recombines TRBV7-3 with TRBJ2-5; D is perhaps TRBD2 (6 bases). Trimming removed 6 bases at V and 5 bases at J, with 19 bases between. Germline lookup yields CDR1 SGHTA and CDR2 FQGTGA. CDR3 length: 15 amino acids. The CDR3 coding sequence is TGTGCCAGCAGTATGGCCGGGACTCCGTTGGAGACCCAGTACTTC. This encodes CASSMAGTPLETQYF.